Detailed here is one T cell receptor (beta chain). This clone came up once. Its antigen is unknown. It has no much larger one-base neighbor in the sample; base qualities were not kept. The sample originates from a study of blood T cell dynamics during melanoma immunotherapy (TCRdb year 2020). In terms of the full investigation: Patients had metastatic melanoma and received first-line pembrolizumab or nivolumab plus ipilimumab as standard of care in the United Kingdom. To identify early correlates of response, the study profiled peripheral T cell receptor repertoires in patients with metastatic melanoma before and after one cycle of checkpoint inhibitor therapy. A training cohort was formed from consecutive patients, and a further independent group of patients from the same centre was pooled into an external validation set. General conclusions and limits of the study: The relatively small sample size was acknowledged as something that could potentially limit how far the results can be generalized. Unlike progressors, patients who went on to achieve disease control showed a bifurcated reorganization of the PBMC repertoire at W3, with either increased clonality or increased diversity. Whether the T cell clones driving repertoire changes were melanoma-specific or reflected general immune activation could not be determined in the study.

According to the study, the label for this sample's time point signals: week 3, after first cycle of checkpoint inhibitor. Blood samples were taken before treatment (T0) and at week 3 (W3), following the first cycle of checkpoint blockade. Except for a couple of patients with rapid clinical progression, response was assessed 12 weeks after the first infusion by RECIST 1.1; disease control meant complete response, partial response or stable disease. Any patient who had received prior systemic cancer treatment, was on concomitant immunosuppressant therapy or had synchronous other active malignancies was excluded. Both bulk PBMC and plasma cell-free DNA were sequenced for TCR beta so that circulating cells and T cell turnover could be tracked. Lymphoprep and SepMate tubes were used to isolate PBMC from blood, and red cell lysis was then performed. QIAamp DNA Blood Mini kits were used to extract DNA from both PBMC and sorted T cell subsets.

Every bulk PBMC sample was loaded with the same fixed amount of approximately 0.35 ug of DNA. TCR beta CDR3 sequences were amplified from genomic DNA using the immunoSEQ TCRb Assay kit according to manufacturer instructions. The KAPA Library Quantification Kit for Illumina platforms was used to quantify the pooled libraries by qPCR. Pooled libraries were clustered at about 0.55-1.1 pM and sequenced on an Illumina NextSeq 500. Regarding the original processing steps: TCR data were analyzed with immunoSEQ ANALYZER and the R LymphoSeq package. A rearrangement efficiency score was calculated as productive divided by the sum of productive and non-productive CDR3 sequences. Clonality was measured with the Gini coefficient and diversity with the Renyi index at alpha=1, compared pairwise between timepoints within each patient. Clonal relatedness used an edit distance of 3, and repertoire similarity used the Bhattacharyya coefficient, both computed in LymphoSeq. Linear discriminant analysis on week-3 changes in clonality and diversity was built with the R MASS and caret packages to classify response. TCRdb took this table from immuneACCESS and kept in-frame rearrangements with V and J called. Such tables lack part of the clones; where checked against another copy, unresolved V genes explain under half of the gap, and the rest is unexplained. Clone size and the V and J calls come from that table; the DNA yielded D and trimming. The sample data list approximately 6,000 clones, and 80% of these were observed just once. In total, the top ten clones hold around 33% of the sample.

There are 16 amino acids in the CDR3, from cysteine to phenylalanine inclusive. Of the read, only the CDR3 DNA is kept; its 48 bases are in frame from base 1. V sheds 2 bases and J sheds 6 bases, leaving 20 bases between their ends. From the germline V gene (reference sequence), CDR1 is SGHKS and CDR2 is YYEKEE. The sequence links TRBV5-5 to TRBJ1-1, and the D gene may be TRBD1, 6 bases matching. This clonotype originated in a human donor with melanoma. Specimen: blood, collected from a patient treated with checkpoint blockade. This receptor has the CDR3 CASSLSQGQLGAEAFF. Read as DNA, the sequence is TGTGCCAGCAGCTTATCTCAAGGACAGCTGGGTGCTGAAGCTTTCTTT. Full variable domain (CDR3 extended with the reference TRBV5-5 and TRBJ1-1 proteins): DAGVTQSPTHLIKTRGQQVTLRCSPISGHKSVSWYQQVLGQGPQFIFQYYEKEERGRGNFPDRFSARQFPNYSSELNVNALLLGDSALYLCASSLSQGQLGAEAFFGQGTRLTVV.